Given below is one T cell receptor (beta chain) in context. This CDR3 region has 16 residues. CDR1 is SGHVS and CDR2 is FNYEAQ in the germline V gene. The ends were cut back, 1 base at V and 2 bases at J, with 14 bases in the middle. This entry belongs to a study of graft-versus-host responses after intestinal transplantation. Sequenced by immunoSEQ multiplex PCR; TCRdb stores in-frame clones only, minus some. The sample has about 39,000 clones, approximately 95% seen once. Sequenced material: PBMCs, taken 700 to 850 days after intestinal transplantation. The receptor was derived from a human patient who received an intestinal transplant, so some T cells may come from the graft donor. The V gene is TRBV7-6, the J gene TRBJ1-1, with D unclear. The CDR3 region is CASSLGFGRGNTEAFF. CDR3 coding DNA: TGTGCCAGCAGCTTAGGATTCGGCAGAGGTAACACTGAAGCTTTCTTT.